A single T cell receptor (beta chain) is shown here with its context. Amplification targeted the TCR beta CDR3 regions, with RNA transcripts as the source material. In the first round, RT-PCR was carried out with HTBI primers, and a multiplex PCR formed the second round. From the multiplex PCR reads, TCRdb called clonotypes with MiXCR, one entry per CDR3 protein. The top ten hold more than 9.5% of the sample, which has over a million distinct CDR3 sequences, about two fifths seen once. The record originates from a study of Graves' ophthalmopathy and Graves' hyperthyroidism. Germline V gene sequence: CDR1 SGDLS, CDR2 YYNGEE. CDR3 size: 13 residues. The germline V and J ends were trimmed by 0 bases and 14 bases, with 15 bases remaining between them.

The sample taken for sequencing was peripheral blood or thyroid tissue (not recorded which). The sequence came from an adult man with Graves' hyperthyroidism. This chain uses TRBV9 with TRBJ1-5; possible D gene TRBD1, 5 bases. The CDR3 is CASSVEPSGTEHF. The CDR3 DNA is TGTGCCAGCAGCGTAGAACCTAGCGGGACCGAGCATTTT.